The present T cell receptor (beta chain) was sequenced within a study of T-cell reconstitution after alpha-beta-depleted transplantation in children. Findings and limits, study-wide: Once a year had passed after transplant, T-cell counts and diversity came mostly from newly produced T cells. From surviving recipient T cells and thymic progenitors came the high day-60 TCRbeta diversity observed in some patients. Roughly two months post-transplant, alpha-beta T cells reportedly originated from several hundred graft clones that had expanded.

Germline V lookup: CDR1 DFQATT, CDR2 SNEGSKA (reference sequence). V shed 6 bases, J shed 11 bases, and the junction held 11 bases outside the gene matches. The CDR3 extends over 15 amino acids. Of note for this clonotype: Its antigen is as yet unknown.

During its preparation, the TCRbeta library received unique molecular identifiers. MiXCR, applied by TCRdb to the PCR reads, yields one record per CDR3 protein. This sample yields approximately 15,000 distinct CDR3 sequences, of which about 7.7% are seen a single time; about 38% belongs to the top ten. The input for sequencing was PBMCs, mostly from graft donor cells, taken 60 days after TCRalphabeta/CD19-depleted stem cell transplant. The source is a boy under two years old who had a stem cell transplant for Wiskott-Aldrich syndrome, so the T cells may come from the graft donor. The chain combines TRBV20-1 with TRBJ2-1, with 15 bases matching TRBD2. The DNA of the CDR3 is TGCAGTGCGGACGACAGGACTAGCGGGAGGGAAAAGCAGTTCTTC. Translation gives CSADDRTSGREKQFF.